This TCR beta chain is from a study of T cells expressing NK-cell markers (dated by TCRdb to 2020 to 2022). For the wider study: Three sorted T-cell subsets (CD3+CD56+NKG2C+, CD3+CD56+NKG2C- and CD3+CD56-NKG2C+) from under ten donors had their TCR beta-chain repertoires profiled. Among the eight sequenced donors, seven were HCMV-seropositive and one was HCMV-seronegative. The eight sequenced donors were randomly selected healthy volunteers, three men and five women. Sequencing of the libraries produced 2 x 150 bp reads on Illumina HiSeq 2000/2500, MiSeq or NextSeq.

Overall results and qualifications from the work: Those dominant clonotypes were again the most abundant among CD3+CD56-NKG2C+ cells in a handful of donors, at 28.3-60.1%. In six donors, the dominant CD3+CD56+NKG2C+ clonotypes ranked among the top 10 CD8+ clonotypes, making up about 1.0-7.5% of CD8+ T cells. Whether the expanded NKG2C-expressing T cell clones were specific for HCMV antigens remained unclear.

As for this clonotype: Its antigen has not been determined.

The sequencer was an Illumina HiSeq 2000. TCR beta cDNA libraries were prepared using 5'RACE template switching, which introduced a universal primer site and unique molecular identifiers. Synthesis of cDNA was primed from the TCR beta constant segment and was followed by two consecutive PCR amplification steps. As for how the authors treated the data: MIGEC handled demultiplexing of the reads and grouping by UMI, while MiTCR was used to assemble and quantify clonotypes. To remove erroneous sequences, TCR cDNA sequences were retained only when supported by two or more reads. The tcR package was used for downstream repertoire analysis, with clonotypes matched between fractions based on CDR3 nucleotide sequence plus V segment. VDJmatch was used to annotate antigen specificity against VDJdb, with one amino acid substitution in CDR3 permitted. After reprocessing by TCRdb, each CDR3 protein sequence is one entry, and no DNA is given. TCRdb's processing, not the authors', yielded these V and J calls. This specimen's table enumerates about 450,000 distinct CDR3 sequences. Roughly 7.2% of the sample lies in the top ten.

The germline V gene (reference sequence) provides CDR1 DFQATT and CDR2 SNEGSKA. The CDR3 runs 16 residues from the cysteine to the phenylalanine. A DNA sequence was not provided. HCMV-specific IgG was detected in serum with a commercial ELISA kit to determine HCMV serostatus. Peripheral blood mononuclear cells were isolated from blood by Ficoll density gradient centrifugation. The source material was blood T cells: a sorted CD56 or NKG2C T cell subset, CD4+ or CD8+ T cells, or bulk PBMC T cells (not recorded which). The receptor comes from a woman between 18 and 75 years old in good health. The rearranged segments are TRBV20-1 and TRBJ2-1; TCRdb reports TRBD1, a call that lacks DNA to check it against. The CDR3 region reads CSARDPGQGALNEQFF.